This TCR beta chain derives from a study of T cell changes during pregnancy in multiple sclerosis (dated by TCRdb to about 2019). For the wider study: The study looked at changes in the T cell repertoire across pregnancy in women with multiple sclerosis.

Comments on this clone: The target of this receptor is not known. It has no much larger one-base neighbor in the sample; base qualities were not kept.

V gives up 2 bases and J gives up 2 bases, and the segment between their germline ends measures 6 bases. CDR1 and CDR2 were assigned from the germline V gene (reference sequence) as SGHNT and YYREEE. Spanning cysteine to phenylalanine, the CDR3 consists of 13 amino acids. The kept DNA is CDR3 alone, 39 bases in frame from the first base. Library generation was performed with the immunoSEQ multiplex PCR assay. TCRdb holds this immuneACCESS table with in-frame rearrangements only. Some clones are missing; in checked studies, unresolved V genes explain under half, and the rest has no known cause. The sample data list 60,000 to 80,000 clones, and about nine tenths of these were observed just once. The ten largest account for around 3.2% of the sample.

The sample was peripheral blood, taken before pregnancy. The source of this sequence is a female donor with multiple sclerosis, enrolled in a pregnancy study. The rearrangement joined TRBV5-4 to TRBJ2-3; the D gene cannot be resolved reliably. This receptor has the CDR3 CASSFPDTDTQYF. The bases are TGTGCCAGCAGCTTTCCAGACACAGATACGCAGTATTTT. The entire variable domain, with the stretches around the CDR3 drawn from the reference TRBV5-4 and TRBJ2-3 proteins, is ETGVTQSPTHLIKTRGQQVTLRCSSQSGHNTVSWYQQALGQGPQFIFQYYREEENGRGNFPPRFSGLQFPNYSSELNVNALELDDSALYLCASSFPDTDTQYFGPGTRLTVL.